This T cell receptor beta chain was captured by sequencing in a study of shared clonotypes between healthy human individuals. Clones were sequenced by immunoSEQ multiplex PCR, and TCRdb holds only the in-frame ones, with some missing. The sample includes more than 2 million clones, approximately 95% of them seen just once. This clone was picked up a small number of times. In germline, CDR1 is GTSNPN, CDR2 SVGIG (reference sequence). This CDR3 has 15 residues. The V gene lost 0 bases and the J gene lost 6 bases, with 15 bases spanning the gap. J is TRBJ1-3 and V is TRBV30; D is unclear. The source is a young man in good health. The sequenced material came from naive CD4+ T cells sorted from blood. Subset described: CD45RA+ positively selected. The CDR3 DNA follows: TGTGCCTGGAGTGTATCTTTGGCATCGTCAAACACCATATATTTT. Residues: CAWSVSLASSNTIYF.